One sample yielded the 5 T cell receptor beta chains listed below, sequenced in a study of shared T cell receptors in the human thymus. Measured with immunoSEQ multiplex PCR; TCRdb has only the in-frame clones, and not every one. The data hold roughly 550,000 clones, with about 80% observed a single time. In addition, the sample was reused for a study of human thymus T cells.

Sequences were obtained from thymocytes. The source of these receptors is a boy under two years old with a congenital heart defect.

This sequence joins TRBV19 and TRBJ2-5; no firm D call. This CDR3 is built from 11 residues. Per the germline V gene, CDR1 is LNHDA and CDR2 is SQIVND (reference sequence). V lost 7 bases, J lost 5 bases, and 8 bases lay in between. This CDR3 reads CASMFLETQYF. For the CDR3, the DNA is TGTGCCAGTATGTTTCTGGAGACCCAGTACTTC.

This clone was counted a single time. The chain recombines TRBV7-9 with TRBJ2-3; 10 positions match TRBD2. CDR3 size: 18 residues. With V trimmed by 4 bases and J by 6 bases, 16 bases remained unmatched. CDR1 and CDR2 (germline): SEHNR, FQNEAQ (reference sequence). CDR3 nucleotide sequence: TGTGCCAGCAGCTGCCACGGGGGGCTAGCGGGAGTGTTGGATACGCAGTATTTT. It encodes CASSCHGGLAGVLDTQYF.

The chain has TRBV6-1 and TRBJ2-7; 9 bases map to TRBD2. Trimming at V came to 5 bases and at J to 2 bases, leaving 7 bases not matched to a gene. The V gene's germline CDR1 is MNHNS and CDR2 SASEGT. CDR3 size: 15 residues. Written as DNA, the CDR3 is TGTGCCAGCAGTCACATAGCGGGAGCAACCTACGAGCAGTACTTC. Translation: CASSHIAGATYEQYF.

The chain employs TRBV5-4 and TRBJ1-2, with 10 bases aligning to TRBD1. The V gene's germline CDR1 is SGHNT and CDR2 YYREEE (reference sequence). Trimming at V came to 4 bases and at J to 2 bases, leaving 8 bases not matched to a gene. The CDR3 consists of 16 residues. Written as DNA, the CDR3 is TGTGCCAGCAGCCCGGCTCCGGGACAGGGGAACTATGGCTACACCTTC. Its protein product is CASSPAPGQGNYGYTF.

The DNA for the CDR3 is TGTGCCAGCAGCCCCGGGAGATGTCAGGGCGAGCAGTACTTC. The encoded protein is CASSPGRCQGEQYF. The genes are TRBV7-8 and TRBJ2-7, with D possibly TRBD2 on 6 matching bases. CDR1 is SGHVS, CDR2 FQNEAQ, per germline. There are 14 residues in the CDR3. V was clipped by 5 bases and J by 6 bases, with 17 bases between them.